The sequence of this TCR beta chain was determined in a study of T cells in Graves' hyperthyroidism and ophthalmopathy. Points from the study as a whole: Most thyroid-expanded clonotypes above 0.001 were also found in blood.

TCR beta CDR3 regions were amplified from RNA. TCR CDR3 underwent first-round RT-PCR with the HTBI primer set. Using its own MiXCR run on the multiplex PCR reads, TCRdb lists one record per CDR3 protein. This table has around 370,000 distinct CDR3 sequences, approximately 18% appearing once. The length of the CDR3 is 16 residues. The germline V and J ends were trimmed by 1 base and 4 bases, with 16 bases remaining between them. In germline, CDR1 is SGHAT, CDR2 FQDESV (reference sequence). Ten or more counts support this clonotype. Its antigen is undetermined. The chain has TRBV11-1 and TRBJ1-1; D uncertain. The clonotype was recovered from a man younger than 35 with Graves' ophthalmopathy. The sequenced material came from blood. CDR3 protein: CASSLVGQAAGTEAFF. The CDR3 DNA is TGTGCCAGCAGCTTAGTAGGGCAGGCGGCGGGCACTGAAGCTTTCTTT.